These 27 T cell receptor beta chains came from one sample sequenced in a study of lymphopenia after photon versus proton radiotherapy. Clones were sequenced by immunoSEQ multiplex PCR, and TCRdb holds only the in-frame ones, with some missing. The table records around 20,000 clones, around 90% of them present only once. Sequencing used peripheral blood, obtained from a patient treated with proton-based radiotherapy. The receptors here all came from a woman aged 70 to 79 with pancreatic cancer. Some clones in this sample may be carry-over from other donors' samples.

J is TRBJ2-7 and V is TRBV6-5; D could derive from TRBD1 or TRBD2 (5 bases each). This CDR3 spans 15 amino acids. In germline, CDR1 is MNHEY, CDR2 SVGAGI. V was shortened by 6 bases and J by 2 bases, with 17 bases between the two germline ends. CDR3: CASREIRDPTYEQYF. As DNA, the CDR3 is TGTGCCAGCAGAGAGATCCGGGACCCCACCTACGAGCAGTACTTC.

The J gene is TRBJ1-5, the V gene TRBV11-3, with D possibly matching TRBD1 (5 bases). The CDR3 sequence is 18 residues long. Germline assignment: CDR1 SGHNT and CDR2 YENEEA. Trimming took off 3 bases at V and 2 bases at J, with 20 bases between the two ends. The CDR3 loop is CASSFLVRDVWGNQPQHF. CDR3 coding DNA: TGTGCCAGCAGCTTTCTAGTTCGGGACGTATGGGGCAATCAGCCCCAGCATTTT.

The CDR3 here is CASSYSAEVAREQYF. The DNA of the CDR3 is TGTGCCAGCAGTTACTCGGCGGAGGTGGCTAGGGAGCAGTACTTC. V gene TRBV6-5 combines with J gene TRBJ2-7; possibly TRBD2 for D (5 bases). The CDR3 contains 15 residues. V lost 0 bases to trimming and J lost 7 bases, with 16 bases between them. CDR1 is MNHEY, CDR2 SVGAGI, per germline.

This chain's CDR3 is CASSIVALGEQFF. In nucleotides, the CDR3 is TGTGCCAGTAGTATAGTTGCTTTGGGGGAGCAGTTCTTC. The chain uses TRBV19 and TRBJ2-1; D unclear. V gave up 1 base and J gave up 10 bases, with 11 bases separating them. The CDR3 covers 13 residues. The germline V gene has CDR1 LNHDA and CDR2 SQIVND (reference sequence).

J is TRBJ2-3 and V is TRBV4-1; TRBD2 might be the D (7 bases). Trimming shortened V by 2 bases and J by 2 bases, and 17 bases separated the two germline ends. CDR1 MGHRA and CDR2 YSYEKL come from the germline V gene. The CDR3 consists of 17 residues. CDR3: CASSQSTGGYNTDTQYF. In DNA, the CDR3 is TGCGCCAGCAGCCAATCTACGGGGGGCTATAACACAGATACGCAGTATTTT.

The chain couples TRBV7-2 to TRBJ2-7; tentatively, D is TRBD2 (7 bases). In germline, CDR1 is SGHTA, CDR2 FQGNSA. The CDR3 spans 17 residues. Deletions cut 7 bases from V and 2 bases from J, with 24 bases between. The CDR3, as DNA: TGTGCCAGCACCCTAGAGGGCCTAGGGGGGGGGACCTACGAGCAGTACTTC. Protein sequence: CASTLEGLGGGTYEQYF.

The rearrangement joins TRBV5-6 to TRBJ2-7, with a possible D match to TRBD2 (5 bases). V shed 4 bases and J shed 2 bases, with 13 bases lying between them. The CDR3 consists of 14 residues. Per germline, CDR1 SGHDT and CDR2 YYEEEE. CDR3 amino acids: CASSHGVPTYEQYF. As DNA, the CDR3 is TGTGCCAGCAGCCACGGGGTACCTACCTACGAGCAGTACTTC.

This chain uses TRBV6-6 with TRBJ1-3; 7 nucleotides align to TRBD1. This CDR3 has 15 amino acids. The V gene end was trimmed by 2 bases and the J gene end by 6 bases; junction bases not matched to a gene: 7. In germline, CDR1 is MNHNY, CDR2 SVGAGI (reference sequence). The CDR3 here is CASSYTGVDENTIYF. DNA for the CDR3: TGTGCCAGCAGTTACACAGGGGTGGATGAAAACACCATATATTTT.

The rearrangement joins TRBV28 to TRBJ1-5; a weak D match, TRBD1 (6 bases). This CDR3 is built from 18 residues. Germline V lookup: CDR1 MDHEN, CDR2 SYDVKM. The germline V and J ends were trimmed by 6 bases and 0 bases, with 21 bases remaining between them. The CDR3 bases are TGTGCCAGCAGGATACTCTCCGGGACATCATATAGCAATCAGCCCCAGCATTTT. This encodes CASRILSGTSYSNQPQHF.

CDR3 DNA sequence: TGCGCCAGCAGCCGCGGGACACAAGAGACCCAGTACTTC. Amino acid sequence: CASSRGTQETQYF. V gene TRBV4-1 combines with J gene TRBJ2-5; the D call may be TRBD1 or TRBD2 (6 bases each). The V end lost 4 bases, the J end lost 2 bases, and 8 bases lay between the germline ends. This CDR3 contains 13 residues. The V gene's germline CDR1 is MGHRA and CDR2 YSYEKL.

The V and J genes are TRBV16 and TRBJ1-1, with 7 bases aligning to TRBD1. Germline V lookup: CDR1 KGHSY, CDR2 FQNENV. The CDR3 is 15 residues long. V was pared by 5 bases and J by 0 bases, with 6 bases of the junction left unmatched. CDR3 protein: CASSDRDSLNTEAFF. The CDR3 nucleotides read TGTGCCAGCAGCGACCGGGACAGCCTGAACACTGAAGCTTTCTTT.

J is TRBJ2-5 and V is TRBV6-1; tentatively, D is TRBD2 (6 bases). The germline V gene has CDR1 MNHNS and CDR2 SASEGT. The V end lost 1 base, the J end lost 5 bases, and 14 bases lay between the germline ends. The CDR3 is 15 amino acids. This CDR3 reads CASSEDGGNWETQYF. CDR3 nucleotide sequence: TGTGCCAGCAGTGAAGACGGGGGAAACTGGGAGACCCAGTACTTC.

V usage is TRBV28 and J usage is TRBJ2-7; possibly TRBD1 for D (5 bases). This CDR3 spans 13 amino acids. V shed 5 bases and J shed 5 bases, with 13 bases lying between them. Looked up from germline, CDR1 is MDHEN and CDR2 is SYDVKM. The CDR3: CASSLDTEDEQYF. The CDR3 DNA is TGTGCCAGCAGTCTGGACACGGAAGACGAGCAGTACTTC.

This clone has just one count. The gene calls are TRBV30 and TRBJ2-5; a weak D match, TRBD1 (6 bases). In germline, CDR1 is GTSNPN, CDR2 SVGIG (reference sequence). The CDR3 spans 13 residues. V lost 0 bases and J lost 7, with 12 bases in between. Here the CDR3 reads CAWSVGGRGTQYF. CDR3 bases: TGTGCCTGGAGTGTTGGGGGCCGCGGGACCCAGTACTTC.

The J gene is TRBJ2-3, the V gene TRBV29-1; D is possibly TRBD1 (5 bases). The CDR3 covers 17 residues. The V and J ends lost 2 bases and 4 bases respectively, with 22 bases between them. Germline V gene data show CDR1 as SQVTM and CDR2 as ANQGSEA. The CDR3 spells CSVERAKGFELPDTQYF. The CDR3, as DNA: TGCAGCGTTGAAAGGGCCAAGGGGTTCGAACTACCAGATACGCAGTATTTT.

The chain couples TRBV5-1 to TRBJ2-5, with D unresolved. CDR3 length equals 13 residues. Between the trimmed V and J ends, which lost 5 bases and 3 bases, there was a span of 11 bases. Looked up from germline, CDR1 is SGHRS and CDR2 is YFSETQ. CDR3 DNA: TGCGCCAGCAGGTCTCCTGGGGAAGAGACCCAGTACTTC. Translating it yields CASRSPGEETQYF.

This clone was observed a single time. The V call is TRBV5-6, the J call TRBJ2-1; D possibly corresponds to TRBD1 (5 bases). This CDR3 is built from 16 residues. The V end lost 2 bases, the J end lost 0 bases, and 12 bases lay between the germline ends. Germline CDR1 reads SGHDT; CDR2 reads YYEEEE. The CDR3 here is CASSFGSGHSYNEQFF. The CDR3 nucleotides read TGTGCCAGCAGCTTCGGTTCTGGACACTCCTACAATGAGCAGTTCTTC.

This chain links TRBV11-2 with TRBJ2-3, with 13 positions matching TRBD2. Trimming cost V 4 bases and J 3 bases; bases outside gene matches: 4. The V gene's germline CDR1 is SGHAT and CDR2 FQNNGV. The CDR3 has 16 amino acids. CDR3 region: CASSSRTSGRTDTQYF. CDR3 nucleotide sequence: TGTGCCAGCAGCTCCCGGACTAGCGGGAGAACAGATACGCAGTATTTT.

The V call is TRBV12-5, the J call TRBJ1-1, with TRBD1 as a possible D gene (6 bases). V was trimmed by 1 base and J by 4 bases, leaving 19 bases between them. The CDR3 length is 17 residues. Germline V gives CDR1 LGHNT, CDR2 FRNRAP. CDR3: CASGLEGGGATTTEAFF. For the CDR3, the DNA is TGTGCTAGTGGTTTGGAAGGTGGGGGCGCGACCACCACTGAAGCTTTCTTT.

This chain uses TRBV7-9 with TRBJ1-4; weak D call: TRBD1 (6 bases). The CDR3 has 16 residues. V lost 3 bases, J lost 1 base, and 12 bases lay in between. Germline V gene data show CDR1 as SEHNR and CDR2 as FQNEAQ (reference sequence). DNA for the CDR3: TGTGCCAGCAGCTTGTGGGGGGCAGAAACTAATGAAAAACTGTTTTTT. This sequence encodes CASSLWGAETNEKLFF.

The chain has TRBV12-5 and TRBJ1-4; D is undetermined. Germline CDR1 LGHNT, CDR2 FRNRAP. V lost 0 bases to trimming and J lost 8 bases, with 13 bases between them. The length of the CDR3 is 15 residues. CDR3 DNA sequence: TGTGCTAGTGGTTTGGTACCCTCCGCAGCAGAAAAACTGTTTTTT. As protein: CASGLVPSAAEKLFF.

The chain carries TRBV20-1 and TRBJ2-7; TRBD2 is a possible D gene (6 bases). Trimming cost V 3 bases and J 7 bases, with 10 bases left between them. This CDR3 is 11 amino acids long. CDR1 is DFQATT and CDR2 is SNEGSKA in the germline V gene (reference sequence). CDR3 residues: CSASSAGEQYF. The CDR3 DNA sequence: TGCAGTGCTAGCTCGGCGGGAGAGCAGTACTTC.

The chain links TRBV6-4 to TRBJ1-2; 8 bases are shared with TRBD1. This CDR3 spans 16 amino acids. Germline V CDR1 and CDR2: MRHNA, SNTAGT. V gave up 0 bases and J gave up 7 bases; unmatched junction bases: 10. CDR3 coding DNA: TGTGCCAGCAGTGACTCGACTCGGGGCAGGGGGCTTGGCTACACCTTC. Its protein product is CASSDSTRGRGLGYTF.

The chain carries TRBV28 and TRBJ1-5; D is undetermined. Per the germline V gene, CDR1 is MDHEN and CDR2 is SYDVKM. The V gene lost 3 bases and the J gene lost 4 bases, with 4 bases spanning the gap. CDR3 length: 12 amino acids. The CDR3 here is CASSFGNQPQHF. CDR3 in DNA: TGTGCCAGCAGTTTTGGTAATCAGCCCCAGCATTTT.

This chain links TRBV27 with TRBJ2-1; TRBD2 matches at 7 bases. The CDR3 runs to 15 residues. V dropped 2 bases and J dropped 1; count of bases not matched to a gene: 2. CDR1 MNHEY and CDR2 SMNVEV come from the germline V gene (reference sequence). CDR3 sequence: CASSLGLGSYNEQFF. Here the CDR3 DNA reads TGTGCCAGCAGTTTAGGACTAGGATCCTACAATGAGCAGTTCTTC.

This chain connects TRBV5-1 to TRBJ1-2, with TRBD1 matching over 10 bases. This CDR3 is built from 14 residues. The trim removed 4 bases at V and 7 bases at J, leaving 7 bases unmatched. From germline, CDR1 is SGHRS and CDR2 YFSETQ. Here the CDR3 DNA reads TGCGCCAGCAGCCGGACAGGGGGAACAGTTGGCTACACCTTC. Protein product: CASSRTGGTVGYTF.

The CDR3 loop is CASSYSRDRVAYGYTF. The CDR3 nucleotides are TGTGCCAGCAGTTACTCTAGGGACAGGGTGGCGTATGGCTACACCTTC. This rearrangement joins TRBV6-6 to TRBJ1-2; 9 positions agree with TRBD1. The CDR3 has 16 amino acids. Trimming at V came to 0 bases and at J to 5 bases, leaving 7 bases not matched to a gene. Germline V gene sequence: CDR1 MNHNY, CDR2 SVGAGI (reference sequence).